This T cell receptor beta chain appears in the sequencing data of a study of stem cell transplantation in POMP-related autoinflammatory disease. Looking at the study overall: CD8+ T cells were low and CD4+ cells naive-skewed before transplant. Study results and caveats: In PRAID patients, the number of distinct TRB V-J gene pairings was restricted. Across all analyzed T-cell subsets, patients with PRAID tended toward reduced diversity and increased clonality.

Germline values: CDR1 SQVTM, CDR2 ANQGSEA. The junction had 10 bases not matched to a gene; V was cut back by 6 bases and J by 4 bases. The CDR3 totals 15 residues. In the case of this clone: Antigen unknown.

Assay: immunoSEQ multiplex PCR; the TCRdb copy retains only in-frame clones and omits some. The top ten clones hold less than 3% of a sample with roughly 28,000 clones, roughly 80% of them seen once. Prominent immunodeficiency with autoinflammation defined PRAID. The chain is built from TRBV29-1 and TRBJ2-1; 9 bases are shared with TRBD1. The source is a human donor with POMP-related autoinflammation and immune dysregulation (PRAID). Material: CD4+ T cells from PBMCs, obtained before stem cell transplantation. The CDR3 spells CSVLLDRGVYNEQFF. In DNA form, the CDR3 reads TGCAGCGTGCTCCTTGACAGGGGGGTTTACAATGAGCAGTTCTTC.